The 13 T cell receptor beta chains below were found in one sample sequenced in a study of cytomegalovirus exposure and HLA in healthy donors. PCR employed 60 Vbeta and 13 Jbeta primers. Libraries were prepared by immunoSEQ multiplex PCR; TCRdb keeps only in-frame clonotypes and omits some of them. This sample yields approximately 170,000 clones, of which 81% are seen a single time; 1% to 1.5% belongs to the top ten. Sequenced input: PBMCs. These receptors all stem from a man in his fifties or sixties in good health and CMV-seropositive.

This clone appeared a few times. The gene calls are TRBV4-1 and TRBJ2-3, with 16 nucleotides matching TRBD2. With 1 base clipped from V and 3 bases from J, the junction kept 10 bases outside the gene matches. Germline lookup yields CDR1 MGHRA and CDR2 YSYEKL. The CDR3 is 20 amino acids. The CDR3 nucleotides are TGCGCCAGCAGCCAAGTGGGACTAGCGGGGGGGCGCGTGCGGACAGATACGCAGTATTTT. It codes for CASSQVGLAGGRVRTDTQYF.

V is TRBV28 and J is TRBJ2-7; D is uncertain. The germline V gene has CDR1 MDHEN and CDR2 SYDVKM. This CDR3 has 15 residues. Trimming cost V 6 bases and J 0 bases, with 15 bases left between them. The CDR3 sequence: CASSPNGLHSYEQYF. In nucleotides, the CDR3 is TGTGCCAGCAGCCCGAACGGGTTACACTCCTACGAGCAGTACTTC.

J is TRBJ2-1 and V is TRBV5-1; D possibly corresponds to TRBD2 (5 bases). The germline V gene encodes CDR1 SGHRS and CDR2 YFSETQ. Trimming removed 4 bases at V and 0 bases at J, with 17 bases between. The CDR3 spans 17 residues. CDR3 loop: CASSLQFSGSSYNEQFF. Here the CDR3 DNA reads TGCGCCAGCAGCCTACAGTTTTCTGGGAGCTCCTACAATGAGCAGTTCTTC.

The rearrangement joins TRBV30 to TRBJ2-7, with a weak D call TRBD2 (6 bases). The CDR3 has 14 amino acids. Germline V gene sequence: CDR1 GTSNPN, CDR2 SVGIG (reference sequence). Trimming shortened V by 7 bases and J by 6 bases, and 22 bases separated the two germline ends. CDR3 protein: CAYSRDSLLSEQYF. The DNA for the CDR3 is TGTGCCTATTCCCGGGACTCGCTTTTATCCGAGCAGTACTTC.

This clone appeared a few times. The genes are TRBV29-1 and TRBJ2-2; 10 bases line up with TRBD2. The CDR3 is 14 residues long. The V and J ends lost 6 bases and 6 bases, in that order; junction bases with no gene match: 7. CDR1 and CDR2 from the germline V gene are SQVTM and ANQGSEA. For the CDR3, the DNA is TGCAGCGTGATTAGCGGGGGGCCCGCCGGGGAGCTGTTTTTT. Encoded protein: CSVISGGPAGELFF.

This chain connects TRBV6-5 to TRBJ2-7, with a weak D call TRBD1 (6 bases). The ends were cut back, 5 bases at V and 6 bases at J, with 14 bases in the middle. Looked up from germline, CDR1 is MNHEY and CDR2 is SVGAGI. The CDR3 runs to 13 residues. This CDR3 is CASSAARGIEQYF. DNA for the CDR3: TGTGCCAGCAGTGCGGCCAGGGGAATCGAGCAGTACTTC.

This clone was observed a single time. The gene calls are TRBV29-1 and TRBJ1-1; unclear D gene. CDR3 length: 13 residues. Trimming removed 3 bases from V and 5 bases from J, with 13 bases in between. Germline V gene sequence: CDR1 SQVTM, CDR2 ANQGSEA. CDR3 nucleotides: TGCAGCGTTGAGAGGATCTCTCGGACTGAAGCTTTCTTT. Its translation is CSVERISRTEAFF.

The chain combines TRBV5-1 with TRBJ2-7; possibly TRBD1 for D (6 bases). CDR3 length: 14 amino acids. In germline, CDR1 is SGHRS, CDR2 YFSETQ. Trimming took 4 bases from V and 0 from J, leaving 11 bases between them. The CDR3 region has the DNA TGCGCCAGCAGCGTAACAGGGACCTCCTACGAGCAGTACTTC. Translated, it gives CASSVTGTSYEQYF.

In nucleotides, the CDR3 is TGTGCCTGGAGAGTACAGATTCAACAAGAGACCCAGTACTTC. Protein sequence: CAWRVQIQQETQYF. The chain joins TRBV30 to TRBJ2-5; D remains ambiguous. Germline V gene lookup returns CDR1 GTSNPN and CDR2 SVGIG (reference sequence). There are 14 residues in the CDR3. V dropped 3 bases and J dropped 2 bases, with 13 bases sitting between them.

This rearrangement joins TRBV7-2 to TRBJ2-1, with TRBD2 matching 13 bases. The V segment lost 5 bases and the J segment 10 bases; nucleotides outside the gene matches: 8. The germline V gene has CDR1 SGHTA and CDR2 FQGNSA. This CDR3 has 15 amino acids. CDR3 bases: TGTGCCAGCAGCCCCGGACTAGCGGGAGTAGGGGAGCAGTTCTTC. It codes for CASSPGLAGVGEQFF.

This clone turned up a few times. The chain joins TRBV2 to TRBJ1-2; D unresolved. The germline CDR1 and CDR2 sequences are SNHLY and FYNNEI. CDR3 length: 16 amino acids. Trimming removed 1 base from V and 0 bases from J, with 12 bases in between. Here the CDR3 DNA reads TGTGCCAGCAGTGAAGTGCGGCAGACCTCTAACTATGGCTACACCTTC. Encoded protein: CASSEVRQTSNYGYTF.

The genes are TRBV28 and TRBJ2-5; 7 bases match TRBD2. CDR3 length: 15 residues. The germline gives CDR1 MDHEN, CDR2 SYDVKM. Trimming at V came to 4 bases and at J to 4 bases, leaving 9 bases not matched to a gene. CDR3 nucleotide sequence: TGTGCCAGCAGTTCGGGTGGGGAGGGCCGAGAGACCCAGTACTTC. Translation: CASSSGGEGRETQYF.

The genes are TRBV2 and TRBJ2-2, with 7 bases matching TRBD2. The V gene's germline CDR1 is SNHLY and CDR2 FYNNEI. The CDR3 contains 15 residues. V trimming: 4 bases; J trimming: 4 bases; junction bases outside the gene matches: 6. CDR3 sequence: CASSGERGSTGELFF. The CDR3 nucleotides read TGTGCCAGCAGTGGGGAGCGGGGTAGCACCGGGGAGCTGTTTTTT.